In its sample, the clone carrying this T cell receptor (beta chain) was seen many times. Antigen: not known. Construction of naive CD8 libraries employed roughly 19,000 to 1,100,000 sorted cells together with 10%, 30% or 50% RNA. A CD8+CD4-CCR7+CD45RA+ phenotype served as the sorting definition for naive CD8 T cells. Both previously described methods and listed TCR primers were employed to make bulk TCR libraries. In TCRdb, the PCR reads were re-called with MiXCR into one record per CDR3 protein. This sample has around 20,000 distinct CDR3 sequences, with more than 15% found just once. Germline V gene sequence: CDR1 MDHEN, CDR2 SYDVKM. The CDR3 has 14 amino acids. V lost 4 bases and J 2 bases, leaving 10 bases between the germline ends. These data are taken from a study of molecular identifiers for immune sequencing clone quantification. General observations from the study: In naive cells, clones above 20 RNA copies held under 1% of molecules, whereas in effector cells they held over 99%.

The TCR sequence derives from a human donor in good health. Some libraries in this study had Jurkat cell RNA spiked in. The chain recombines TRBV28 with TRBJ2-3; possible D gene TRBD1, 5 bases. Sequenced sample: naive CD8+ T cells from blood, with Jurkat cell RNA spiked in. As for subset: FACS-sorted CD8+CD4-CCR7+CD45RA+ naive T cells. Here the CDR3 reads CASSSWTNTDTQYF. As DNA, the CDR3 is TGTGCCAGCAGTTCATGGACAAACACAGATACGCAGTATTTT. The whole variable domain, filled in from reference TRBV28 and TRBJ2-3, reads DVKVTQSSRYLVKRTGEKVFLECVQDMDHENMFWYRQDPGLGLRLIYFSYDVKMKEKGDIPEGYSVSREKKERFSLILESASTNQTSMYLCASSSWTNTDTQYFGPGTRLTVL.